What follows describes a single TCR beta chain. This entry comes from a study of blood T cell repertoires in COVID-19. While infection was still active, Seattle patients were enrolled and then followed longitudinally. In the original workflow: The assay estimated nucleated cells by amplifying reference gene primers. Sequenced by immunoSEQ multiplex PCR; TCRdb stores in-frame clones only, minus some. The V and J calls and the clone size are those of that table, but D and trimming were determined from the DNA. The sample yields 200,000 to 250,000 clones, around 86% seen once. The origin of this receptor is a woman older than 75 with COVID-19, enrolled during active disease. The specimen was peripheral blood.

CDR3 residues: CASRPQGTYNSPLHF. In nucleotides, the CDR3 is TGTGCCAGCAGGCCCCAGGGGACCTATAATTCACCCCTCCACTTT. V usage is TRBV28 and J usage is TRBJ1-6; D is perhaps TRBD1 (6 bases). CDR3 size: 15 residues. Trimming took 6 bases from V and 2 from J, leaving 11 bases between them. CDR1 MDHEN and CDR2 SYDVKM come from the germline V gene.